This TCR beta chain derives from a study of blood T cell repertoires in COVID-19. Overall study context: COVID-19 samples from acute and convalescent phases originated in the United States, Italy and Spain. Sample material is recorded as cDNA or gDNA derived from T cells, B-cell-depleted T cells, or PBMCs.

Germline assignment: CDR1 MDHEN and CDR2 SYDVKM. V gave up 5 bases and J gave up 10 bases; unmatched junction bases: 7. The CDR3 spans 12 residues. Study processing details: Reference gene primer amplification in the assay estimated nucleated cell counts. The protocol was immunoSEQ multiplex PCR, while the TCRdb copy is restricted to in-frame clones and leaves out a portion. That table is the source of V, J and clone size, and D and trimming were worked out from the DNA. The data show about 280,000 clones, approximately 85% seen once. The genes are TRBV28 and TRBJ1-2; 7 bases agree with TRBD1. This sequence was found in a middle-aged man with active or convalescent COVID-19. Material: peripheral blood. CDR3 sequence (DNA): TGTGCCAGCAGTGGCTCCGGGACAGCCTACACCTTC. Protein: CASSGSGTAYTF.